The 10 T cell receptor beta chains below were found in one sample sequenced in a study of T cells after yellow fever vaccination. TCRdb called the 5' RACE reads again in MiXCR, with one record for every CDR3 protein. In the table there are a few hundred thousand distinct CDR3 sequences, approximately 4% of which are singletons. Sequences were derived from PBMCs, sampled 5 days after the yellow fever booster vaccination. Receptors originate from a man younger than 35 who received the YFV17D yellow fever vaccine.

This clonotype showed up many times. The chain is built from TRBV5-1 and TRBJ1-4; D remains ambiguous. This CDR3 comprises 14 residues. Trimming shortened V by 1 base and J by 6 bases, and 10 bases separated the two germline ends. CDR1 is SGHRS and CDR2 is YFSETQ in the germline V gene. This chain's CDR3 is CASSLPGSDEKLFF. CDR3 nucleotides: TGCGCCAGCAGCTTGCCCGGGTCGGATGAAAAACTGTTTTTT.

This CDR3 reads CSARRSGANVLTF. The CDR3 nucleotides read TGCAGTGCTAGACGCTCTGGGGCCAACGTCCTGACTTTC. The V call is TRBV20-1, the J call TRBJ2-6; D is unresolved. V lost 2 bases and J lost 0, with 2 bases in between. CDR1 and CDR2 (germline): DFQATT, SNEGSKA (reference sequence). The CDR3 is made up of 13 amino acids.

This sequence joins TRBV4-3 and TRBJ1-1, with 8 bases matching TRBD1. CDR3 length equals 15 residues. Germline CDR1 LGHNA, CDR2 YSLEER. Unmatched junction bases numbered 7, after V lost 1 base and J lost 6 bases. CDR3 residues: CASSQARTGWAEAFF. CDR3 coding DNA: TGCGCCAGCAGCCAAGCAAGGACAGGGTGGGCTGAAGCTTTCTTT.

This chain links TRBV7-9 with TRBJ1-1; D gene unclear. Germline CDR1 reads SEHNR; CDR2 reads FQNEAQ (reference sequence). CDR3 length equals 13 residues. V was clipped by 4 bases and J by 4 bases, with 10 bases between them. CDR3 residues: CASSSPPGTEAFF. In nucleotides, the CDR3 is TGTGCCAGCAGCTCCCCCCCGGGCACTGAAGCTTTCTTT.

This clonotype was detected a few times. This CDR3 is CASSFASVTAGGGYTF. The CDR3 DNA is TGCGCCAGCAGCTTTGCTTCGGTCACCGCAGGGGGCGGCTACACCTTC. The V and J genes are TRBV5-1 and TRBJ1-2; 8 nucleotides agree with TRBD1. The CDR3 is 16 residues long. J gave up 8 bases and V 2 bases, and 14 bases lay outside the gene matches. CDR1 and CDR2 (germline): SGHRS, YFSETQ.

This chain connects TRBV20-1 to TRBJ2-7; D gene uncertain. Germline CDR1 reads DFQATT; CDR2 reads SNEGSKA (reference sequence). This CDR3 is 13 amino acids long. V lost 6 bases and J 1 base, leaving 13 bases between the germline ends. The CDR3 bases are TGCAGTGCCCAACAAGACAAATCCTACGAGCAGTACGTC. This encodes CSAQQDKSYEQYV.

This clonotype was counted only a few times. V usage is TRBV6-6 and J usage is TRBJ2-7; D unresolved. Trimming took 5 bases from V and 4 from J, leaving 15 bases between them. Germline V gene lookup returns CDR1 MNHNY and CDR2 SVGAGI (reference sequence). This CDR3 has 14 amino acids. CDR3 loop: CASSTAPGLYEQYV. As DNA, the CDR3 is TGTGCCAGCAGTACCGCACCGGGCCTTTACGAGCAGTACGTC.

This clonotype was found many times. V gene TRBV4-1 combines with J gene TRBJ2-3; TRBD1 is a possible D gene (5 bases). Germline CDR1 is MGHRA and CDR2 is YSYEKL. The germline V and J ends were trimmed by 2 bases and 3 bases, with 12 bases remaining between them. The CDR3 length is 15 residues. CDR3 amino acids: CASSQRGLGTDTQYF. The CDR3 DNA reads TGCGCCAGCAGCCAAAGGGGCCTGGGGACAGATACGCAGTATTTT.

This clonotype came up many times. The chain combines TRBV12-3 or TRBV12-4 with TRBJ1-6, with a possible D match to TRBD1 (6 bases). The length of the CDR3 is 14 residues. The V end lost 8 bases, the J end lost 11 bases, and 19 bases lay between the germline ends. CDR3 DNA: TGTGCCAGCGGCTTTGGGGGCAGAGGAACACCCCTCCACTTT. It encodes CASGFGGRGTPLHF.

This chain links TRBV4-1 with TRBJ2-1; perhaps TRBD2 as D (5 bases). Per the germline V gene, CDR1 is MGHRA and CDR2 is YSYEKL. This CDR3 is 17 amino acids long. V was clipped by 3 bases and J by 0 bases, with 15 bases between them. The CDR3 coding sequence is TGCGCCAGCAGCCACCCGGAGGCCTTGAGCTCCTACAATGAGCAGTTCTTC. It specifies CASSHPEALSSYNEQFF.